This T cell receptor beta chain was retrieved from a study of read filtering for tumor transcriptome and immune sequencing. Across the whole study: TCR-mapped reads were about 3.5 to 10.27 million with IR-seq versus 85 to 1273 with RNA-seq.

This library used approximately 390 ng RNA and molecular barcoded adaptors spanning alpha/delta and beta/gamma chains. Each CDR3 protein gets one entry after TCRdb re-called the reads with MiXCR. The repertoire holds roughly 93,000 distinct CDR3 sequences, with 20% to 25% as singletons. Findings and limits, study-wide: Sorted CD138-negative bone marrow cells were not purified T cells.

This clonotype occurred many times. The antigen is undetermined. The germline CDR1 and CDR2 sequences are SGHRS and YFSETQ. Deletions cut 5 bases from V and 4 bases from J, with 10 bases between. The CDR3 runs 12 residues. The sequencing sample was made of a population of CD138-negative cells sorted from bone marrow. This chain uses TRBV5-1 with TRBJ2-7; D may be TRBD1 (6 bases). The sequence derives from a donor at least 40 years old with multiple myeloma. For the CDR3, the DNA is TGCGCCAGCAGGGACAGCAGATACGAGCAGTACTTC. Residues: CASRDSRYEQYF.